This is a list of T cell receptor beta chains from one sample in a study of T cell repertoires in cytomegalovirus infection. TCRdb used MiXCR to reprocess the reads, holding one entry per CDR3 protein. The sample records about half a million distinct CDR3 sequences, around a third being singletons. Their cognate antigens are unknown. This material consisted of cultured PBMCs, taken from culture after CMV antigen stimulation. The receptor source for this set is a human donor in good health (CMV status not recorded). Some clones in this sample may be carry-over from other donors' samples. CDR3s include the opening cysteine and the closing phenylalanine or tryptophan.

cdr3_aa v_call cdr3_length j_call
CASSLGAGVVWDTQYF TRBV28 16 TRBJ2-3
CASILVPGVPNEQFF TRBV6-1 15 TRBJ2-1
CASTGDPYNTGELFF TRBV9 15 TRBJ2-2
CASSYGSGLAETQYF TRBV6-6 15 TRBJ2-5
CASTMRALTRRTGELFF TRBV19 17 TRBJ2-2
CASSLWEGTDGYTF TRBV7-9 14 TRBJ1-2
CASSWWTSGNFEQFF TRBV7-9 15 TRBJ2-1
CASSLVTSGYQFF TRBV7-9 13 TRBJ2-1
CASSLWVGGTGTYQETQYF TRBV28 19 TRBJ2-5
CASMQTGSLSGNTIYF TRBV5-6 16 TRBJ1-3